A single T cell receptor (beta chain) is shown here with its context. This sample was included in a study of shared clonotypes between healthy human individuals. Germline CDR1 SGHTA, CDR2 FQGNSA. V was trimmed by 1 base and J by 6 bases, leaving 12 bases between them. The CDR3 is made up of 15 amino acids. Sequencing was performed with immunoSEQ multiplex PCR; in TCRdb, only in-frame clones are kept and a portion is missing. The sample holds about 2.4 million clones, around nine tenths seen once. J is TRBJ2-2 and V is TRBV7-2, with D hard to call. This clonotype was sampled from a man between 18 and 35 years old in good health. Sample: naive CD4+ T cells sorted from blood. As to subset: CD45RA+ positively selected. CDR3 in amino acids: CASSLEVSDPGELFF. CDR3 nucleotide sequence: TGTGCCAGCAGCTTAGAGGTTTCCGACCCCGGGGAGCTGTTTTTT.